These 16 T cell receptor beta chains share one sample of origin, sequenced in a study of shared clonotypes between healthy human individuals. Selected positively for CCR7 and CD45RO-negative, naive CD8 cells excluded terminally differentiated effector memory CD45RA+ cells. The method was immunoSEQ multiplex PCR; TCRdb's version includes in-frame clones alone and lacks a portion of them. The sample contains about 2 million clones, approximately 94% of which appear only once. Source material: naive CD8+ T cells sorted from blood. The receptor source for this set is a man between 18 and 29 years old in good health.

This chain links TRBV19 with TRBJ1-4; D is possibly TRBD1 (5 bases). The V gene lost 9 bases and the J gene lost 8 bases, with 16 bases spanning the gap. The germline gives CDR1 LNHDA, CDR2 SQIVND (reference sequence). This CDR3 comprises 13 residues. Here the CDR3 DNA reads TGTGCCAGCCGTATCTGGGGCGGCGAAAAACTGTTTTTT. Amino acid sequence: CASRIWGGEKLFF.

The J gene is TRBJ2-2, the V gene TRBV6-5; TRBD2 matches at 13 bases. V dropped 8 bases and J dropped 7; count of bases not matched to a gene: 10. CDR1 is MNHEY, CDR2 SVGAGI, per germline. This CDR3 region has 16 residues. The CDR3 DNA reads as TGTGCCAGCGGTTTACTAGCGGGAGGGCCGGTCGGGGAGCTGTTTTTT. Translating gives CASGLLAGGPVGELFF.

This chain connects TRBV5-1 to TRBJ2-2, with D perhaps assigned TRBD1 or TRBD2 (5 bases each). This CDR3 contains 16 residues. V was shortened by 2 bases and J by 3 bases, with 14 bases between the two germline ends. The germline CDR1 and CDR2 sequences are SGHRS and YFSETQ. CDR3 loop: CASSLSGTLYTGELFF. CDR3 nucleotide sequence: TGCGCCAGCAGCTTATCAGGGACCCTCTACACCGGGGAGCTGTTTTTT.

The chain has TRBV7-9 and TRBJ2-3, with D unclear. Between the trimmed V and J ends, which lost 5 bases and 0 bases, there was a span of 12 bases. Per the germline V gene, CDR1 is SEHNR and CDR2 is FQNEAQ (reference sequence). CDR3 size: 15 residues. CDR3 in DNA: TGTGCCAGCAGCCTCTGGGAAGAGAGCACAGATACGCAGTATTTT. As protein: CASSLWEESTDTQYF.

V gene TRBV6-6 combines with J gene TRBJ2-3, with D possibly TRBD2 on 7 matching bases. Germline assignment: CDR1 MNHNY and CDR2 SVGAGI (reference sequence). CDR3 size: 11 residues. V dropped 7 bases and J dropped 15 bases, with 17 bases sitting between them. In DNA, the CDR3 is TGTGCCAGCAATGGGGGGGCGATTGGCTATTTT. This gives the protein CASNGGAIGYF.

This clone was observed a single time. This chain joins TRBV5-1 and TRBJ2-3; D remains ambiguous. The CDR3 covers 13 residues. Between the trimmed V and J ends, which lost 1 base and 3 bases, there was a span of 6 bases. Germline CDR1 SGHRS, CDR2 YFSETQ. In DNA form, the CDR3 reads TGCGCCAGCAGCTTGATCTTTACAGATACGCAGTATTTT. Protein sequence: CASSLIFTDTQYF.

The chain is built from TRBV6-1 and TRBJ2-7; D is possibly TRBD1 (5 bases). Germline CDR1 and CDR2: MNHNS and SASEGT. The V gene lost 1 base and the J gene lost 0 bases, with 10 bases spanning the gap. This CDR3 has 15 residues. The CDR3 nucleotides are TGTGCCAGCAGTGAAGGGCAGGGTGCCTCCTACGAGCAGTACTTC. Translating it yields CASSEGQGASYEQYF.

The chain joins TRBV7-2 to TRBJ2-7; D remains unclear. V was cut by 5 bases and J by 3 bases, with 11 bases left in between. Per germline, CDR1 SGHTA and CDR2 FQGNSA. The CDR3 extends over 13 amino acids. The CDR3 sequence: CASSLDLNYEQYF. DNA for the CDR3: TGTGCCAGCAGCCTAGACTTAAACTACGAGCAGTACTTC.

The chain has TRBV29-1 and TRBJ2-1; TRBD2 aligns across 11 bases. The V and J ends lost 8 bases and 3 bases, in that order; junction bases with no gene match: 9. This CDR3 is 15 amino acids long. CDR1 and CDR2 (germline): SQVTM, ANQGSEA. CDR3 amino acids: CSIFSGTSGYNEQFF. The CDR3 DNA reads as TGCAGCATATTTTCCGGGACTAGCGGCTACAATGAGCAGTTCTTC.

The DNA for the CDR3 is TGTGCCAGCAGCATCCCCCGTAGACTAGCGGGAGAATACAATGAGCAGTTCTTC. Protein sequence: CASSIPRRLAGEYNEQFF. The chain couples TRBV9 to TRBJ2-1; 12 bases agree with TRBD2. The CDR3 is 18 amino acids. Germline V gene sequence: CDR1 SGDLS, CDR2 YYNGEE. The trim removed 4 bases at V and 4 bases at J, leaving 12 bases unmatched.

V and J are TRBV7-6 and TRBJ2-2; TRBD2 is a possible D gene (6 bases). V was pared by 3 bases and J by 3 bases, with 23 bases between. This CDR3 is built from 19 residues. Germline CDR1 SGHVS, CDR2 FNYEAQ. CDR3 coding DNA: TGTGCCAGCAGCTTTTCCCTCCCTAGCGATACTAGTTACACCGGGGAGCTGTTTTTT. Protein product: CASSFSLPSDTSYTGELFF.

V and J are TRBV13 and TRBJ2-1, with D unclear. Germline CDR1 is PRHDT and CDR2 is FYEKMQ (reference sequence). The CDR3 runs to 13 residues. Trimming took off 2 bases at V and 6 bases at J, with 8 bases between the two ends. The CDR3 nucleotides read TGTGCCAGCAGCTTATCCCCCGGCAATGAGCAGTTCTTC. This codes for CASSLSPGNEQFF.

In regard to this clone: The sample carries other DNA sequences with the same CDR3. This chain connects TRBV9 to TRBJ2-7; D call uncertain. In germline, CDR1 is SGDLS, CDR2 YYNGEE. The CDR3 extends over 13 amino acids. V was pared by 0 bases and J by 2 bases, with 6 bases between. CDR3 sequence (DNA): TGTGCCAGCAGCGTAGGTGAAACCTACGAGCAGTACTTC. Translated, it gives CASSVGETYEQYF.

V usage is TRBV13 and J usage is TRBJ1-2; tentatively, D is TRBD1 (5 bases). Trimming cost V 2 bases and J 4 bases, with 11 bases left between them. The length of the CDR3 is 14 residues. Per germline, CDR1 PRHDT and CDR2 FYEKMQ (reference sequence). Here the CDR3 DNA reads TGTGCCAGCAGCTTATCTGGGACCCTCTATGGCTACACCTTC. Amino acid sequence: CASSLSGTLYGYTF. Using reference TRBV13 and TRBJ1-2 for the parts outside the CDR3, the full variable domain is AAGVIQSPRHLIKEKRETATLKCYPIPRHDTVYWYQQGPGQDPQFLISFYEKMQSDKGSIPDRFSAQQFSDYHSELNMSSLELGDSALYFCASSLSGTLYGYTFGSGTRLTVV.

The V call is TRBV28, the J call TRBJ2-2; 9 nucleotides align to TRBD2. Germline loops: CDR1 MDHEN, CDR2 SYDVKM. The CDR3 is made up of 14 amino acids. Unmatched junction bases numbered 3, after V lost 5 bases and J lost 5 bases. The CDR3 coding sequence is TGTGCCAGCAGTCCAGCGGGGGGTACCGGGGAGCTGTTTTTT. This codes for CASSPAGGTGELFF.

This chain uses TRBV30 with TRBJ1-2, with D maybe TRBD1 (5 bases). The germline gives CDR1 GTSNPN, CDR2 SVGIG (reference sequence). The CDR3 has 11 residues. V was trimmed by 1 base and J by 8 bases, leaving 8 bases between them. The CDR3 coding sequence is TGTGCCTGGAGTGAAGGGGACGGCTACACCTTC. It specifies CAWSEGDGYTF.